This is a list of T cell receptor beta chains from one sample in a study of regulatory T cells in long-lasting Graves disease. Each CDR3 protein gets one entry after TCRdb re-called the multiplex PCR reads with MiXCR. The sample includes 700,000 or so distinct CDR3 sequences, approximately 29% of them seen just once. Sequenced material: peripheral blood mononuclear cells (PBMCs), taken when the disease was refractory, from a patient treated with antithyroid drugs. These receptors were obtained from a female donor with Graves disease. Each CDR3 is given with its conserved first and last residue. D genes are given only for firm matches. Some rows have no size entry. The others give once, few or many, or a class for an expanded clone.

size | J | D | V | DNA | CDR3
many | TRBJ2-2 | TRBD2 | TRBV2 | TGTGCCAGCAGGCAGACTAGCGGGAGCCCCGGGGAGCTGTTTTTT | CASRQTSGSPGELFF
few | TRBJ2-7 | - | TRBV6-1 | - | CASSTSGLAGAEQYF
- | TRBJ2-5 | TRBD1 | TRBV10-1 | TGCGCCAGCAGTGACCGGGACAGGGAAGATACCCAGTACTTC | CASSDRDREDTQYF
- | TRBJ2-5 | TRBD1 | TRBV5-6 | TGTGCCAGCAGCCCGGACAGGGTAGTCATTGGGACCCAGTACTTC | CASSPDRVVIGTQYF
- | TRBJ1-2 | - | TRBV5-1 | TGCGCCAGCAGCCCCGGGACACTCTCTTATGGCTACACCTTC | CASSPGTLSYGYTF
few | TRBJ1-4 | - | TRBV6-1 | TGTGCCAGCAGTCCATGGGGGAGGGGCGATGAAAAACTGTTTTTT | CASSPWGRGDEKLFF
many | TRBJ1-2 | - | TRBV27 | TGTGCCAGCAGTTTGCGACGGAATCATAACTATGGCTACACCTTC | CASSLRRNHNYGYTF
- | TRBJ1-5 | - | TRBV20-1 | TGCAGTGCTAGTTTGCATTTTCCCGGTCACGGAGGATCTCCTGGCAATCAGCCCCAGCATTTT | CSASLHFPGHGGSPGNQPQHF
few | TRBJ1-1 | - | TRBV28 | TGTGCCAGCAAGATGACCGGTGAAGCTTTCTTT | CASKMTGEAFF
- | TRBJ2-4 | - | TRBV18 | TGTGCCAGCGGGGGGACAGAAAACATTCAGTACTTC | CASGGTENIQYF
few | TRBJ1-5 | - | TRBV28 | TGTGCCAGCAGCCTACGGCCTTATGGGCGCAATCAGCCCCAGCATTTT | CASSLRPYGRNQPQHF
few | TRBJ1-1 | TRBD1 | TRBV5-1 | TGCGCCAGCAGCTTGTCGACAGGGCGCACTGAAGCTTTCTTT | CASSLSTGRTEAFF
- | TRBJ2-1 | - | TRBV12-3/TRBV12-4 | TGTGCCAGCAGTTTCGGGAGAAGGGCCTACAATGAGCAGTTCTTC | CASSFGRRAYNEQFF
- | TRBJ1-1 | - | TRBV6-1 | TGTGCCAGCAGTGAAGGGCGGTGGGTGACTGAAGCTTTCTTT | CASSEGRWVTEAFF
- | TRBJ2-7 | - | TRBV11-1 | TGTGCCAGCAGCTTACTGGCTGGGGCGCTACCTGACTACGAGCAGTACTTC | CASSLLAGALPDYEQYF
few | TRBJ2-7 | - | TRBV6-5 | TGTGCCAGAGTTACGTCAGCGCTCTCCTACGAGCAGTACTTC | CARVTSALSYEQYF
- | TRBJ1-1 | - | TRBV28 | TGTGCCAGCAGAACAATCGTCGGGGGAAACACTGAAGCTTTCTTT | CASRTIVGGNTEAFF
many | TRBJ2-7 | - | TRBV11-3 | TGTGCCAGCAGCGGAGGGACAGCCGGGACTAGGAGCTACGAGCAGTACTTC | CASSGGTAGTRSYEQYF
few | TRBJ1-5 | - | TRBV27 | TGTGCCAGCAGTTTAGGGCCCAGGGGTCAGCCCCAGCATTTT | CASSLGPRGQPQHF
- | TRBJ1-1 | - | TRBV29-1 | TGCAGCGTTGTGCGGGGGGCTGGTACTGAAGCTTTCTTT | CSVVRGAGTEAFF
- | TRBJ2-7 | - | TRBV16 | TGTGCCAGCAGCCAATATGATGGGTACGAGCAGTACTTC | CASSQYDGYEQYF
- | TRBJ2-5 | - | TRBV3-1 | TGTGCCAGCAGCCAAGGGGTAGCCGACTTGTGGGAGACCCAGTACTTC | CASSQGVADLWETQYF
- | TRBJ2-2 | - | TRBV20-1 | TGCAGTGCTAGCGACAGCCGGATTAGGACCGGGGAGCTGTTTTTT | CSASDSRIRTGELFF
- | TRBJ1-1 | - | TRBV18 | TGTGCCAGCTCACCACTACCGAGTTCTGAAGCTTTCTTT | CASSPLPSSEAFF
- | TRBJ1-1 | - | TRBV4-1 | TGCGCCAGCAGCCAAGAAAGGGAGCGGAGCACTGAAGCTTTCTTT | CASSQERERSTEAFF
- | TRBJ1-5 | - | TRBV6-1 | TGTGCCAGCAGTGTGTCCCAGGGCAACAATCAGCCCCAGCATTTT | CASSVSQGNNQPQHF
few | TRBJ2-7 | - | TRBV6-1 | TGTGCCAGCAGAGTTCTGGGGGTCGACGAGCAGTACTTC | CASRVLGVDEQYF
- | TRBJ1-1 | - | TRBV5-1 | TGCGCCACCGCCCGGGACACCGGGGGAGGTACTGAAGCTTTCTTT | CATARDTGGGTEAFF